One and the same sample provided the 10 T cell receptor beta chains below, sequenced in a study of cytomegalovirus exposure and HLA in healthy donors. Researchers ran the PCR with 60 Vbeta and 13 Jbeta primers. Some clones are missing from TCRdb's copy, which holds only in-frame ones; the method was immunoSEQ multiplex PCR. The sample carries around 50,000 clones, less than 85% recorded once. The sequenced material came from PBMCs. These receptors were obtained from a man aged 25 to 40 in good health and CMV-seropositive.

This chain links TRBV7-9 with TRBJ1-1; D is unclear. The CDR3 is made up of 17 amino acids. V lost 6 bases, J lost 3 bases, and 23 bases lay in between. Per the germline V gene, CDR1 is SEHNR and CDR2 is FQNEAQ (reference sequence). The chain's CDR3 is CASSYPSGYSLDTEAFF. The CDR3 coding sequence is TGTGCCAGCAGTTATCCCTCGGGTTATTCATTGGACACTGAAGCTTTCTTT.

This clone was counted a few times. The gene calls are TRBV4-1 and TRBJ2-3, with 7 bases matching TRBD1. Germline V gene sequence: CDR1 MGHRA, CDR2 YSYEKL. There are 16 residues in the CDR3. V was pared by 5 bases and J by 8 bases, with 16 bases of the junction left unmatched. The CDR3 sequence: CASSDRAPLPRGTQYF. The CDR3 bases are TGCGCCAGCAGCGACAGGGCACCACTACCCCGGGGTACGCAGTATTTT.

This clone was observed a few times. The chain combines TRBV2 with TRBJ2-2; TRBD1 agrees at 9 bases. Trimming cost V 8 bases and J 6 bases; bases outside gene matches: 7. CDR1 and CDR2 from the germline V gene are SNHLY and FYNNEI. The length of the CDR3 is 14 residues. CDR3: CASSGQGSSGELFF. CDR3 DNA sequence: TGTGCCAGCTCGGGACAGGGTAGCTCCGGGGAGCTGTTTTTT.

The chain has TRBV6-1 and TRBJ2-7; 9 nucleotides align to TRBD1. With 8 bases clipped from V and 2 bases from J, the junction kept 1 base outside the gene matches. This CDR3 is built from 12 residues. From germline, CDR1 is MNHNS and CDR2 SASEGT. The CDR3 region is CASGQGTYEQYF. The CDR3 nucleotides are TGTGCCAGCGGACAGGGGACCTACGAGCAGTACTTC.

The chain recombines TRBV10-1 with TRBJ1-4, with TRBD1 matching 12 bases. The CDR3 consists of 19 residues. In germline, CDR1 is WNHNN, CDR2 SYGVQD (reference sequence). V was pared by 6 bases and J by 4 bases, with 15 bases of the junction left unmatched. In DNA form, the CDR3 reads TGCGCCAGCAGGCCAACCGGGACAGGGGGCACGCGGCTTAATGAAAAACTGTTTTTT. Protein product: CASRPTGTGGTRLNEKLFF.

The CDR3 DNA follows: TGTGCCAGCAGCGTCCGGGACTGGGTTCCCGGGGAGCTGTTTTTT. Its translation: CASSVRDWVPGELFF. V gene TRBV9 combines with J gene TRBJ2-2; tentative D call: TRBD2 (6 bases). Per germline, CDR1 SGDLS and CDR2 YYNGEE. With 2 bases removed from V and 6 bases from J, the gap between germline ends came to 14 bases. The CDR3 sequence is 15 residues long.

This clone is classed as medium-sized. The chain has TRBV4-1 and TRBJ1-1; 10 bases line up with TRBD1. The CDR3 totals 12 residues. After removal of 2 bases from V and 10 bases from J, the junction contained 1 base not matched to a gene. Germline V gives CDR1 MGHRA, CDR2 YSYEKL. CDR3 in amino acids: CASSQRTGGAFF. CDR3 nucleotides: TGCGCCAGCAGCCAACGGACAGGGGGAGCTTTCTTT.

This chain links TRBV11-2 with TRBJ2-1; 11 nucleotides align to TRBD2. The CDR3 loop spans 17 amino acids. The trim removed 6 bases at V and 5 bases at J, leaving 12 bases unmatched. CDR1 is SGHAT and CDR2 is FQNNGV in the germline V gene. The CDR3 coding sequence is TGTGCCAGCAGTTCCGGGACTAGCGGTGGGAGGGACAATGAGCAGTTCTTC. Its protein product is CASSSGTSGGRDNEQFF.

The V gene is TRBV6-5, the J gene TRBJ1-2; TRBD1 is a possible D gene (5 bases). V was pared by 10 bases and J by 2 bases, with 17 bases between. Germline CDR1 and CDR2: MNHEY and SVGAGI. There are 14 residues in the CDR3. For the CDR3, the DNA is TGTGCCACAGGTGGGGGAGGGAAGAACTATGGCTACACCTTC. Encoded protein: CATGGGGKNYGYTF.

J is TRBJ2-5 and V is TRBV29-1, with TRBD1 identical over 9 bases. Trimming at V came to 4 bases and at J to 3 bases, leaving 6 bases not matched to a gene. The length of the CDR3 is 14 residues. Germline CDR1 SQVTM, CDR2 ANQGSEA. The CDR3 nucleotides read TGCAGCGTTGGGGGGACAGGGCACAAAGAGACCCAGTACTTC. Translated: CSVGGTGHKETQYF.